This is a list of T cell receptor beta chains from one sample in a study of blood T cells in healthy people across ages. One entry per CDR3 protein results from TCRdb running MiXCR on the 5' RACE reads. Of around 1,500,000 distinct CDR3 sequences in the sample, around two fifths were seen once. Sequencing used blood. These receptor sequences come from a woman aged 18-29 years in good health. Both conserved end residues are part of each CDR3. The order of the fields is V gene, clone size, CDR3 length, J gene, CDR3 protein. The size field is filled for only some rows; it gives once, few, many or a size class.

V gene: TRBV5-1; clone size: few; CDR3 length: 16; J gene: TRBJ2-3; CDR3 protein: CASRSEGALSTDTQYF
V gene: TRBV4-2; clone size: few; CDR3 length: 18; J gene: TRBJ2-3; CDR3 protein: CASSQPELAGGSTDTQYF
V gene: TRBV6-1; clone size: -; CDR3 length: 12; J gene: TRBJ1-1; CDR3 protein: CASTGGYTEAFF
V gene: TRBV7-8; clone size: -; CDR3 length: 15; J gene: TRBJ1-2; CDR3 protein: CASSRGRGQGYGYTF
V gene: TRBV6-5; clone size: -; CDR3 length: 14; J gene: TRBJ1-1; CDR3 protein: CASSDPSLNTEAFF
V gene: TRBV5-1; clone size: few; CDR3 length: 16; J gene: TRBJ2-5; CDR3 protein: CASSLTGTGGFETQYF
V gene: TRBV9; clone size: -; CDR3 length: 15; J gene: TRBJ1-2; CDR3 protein: CASSVTGVTYYGYTF
V gene: TRBV12-3/TRBV12-4; clone size: -; CDR3 length: 12; J gene: TRBJ2-3; CDR3 protein: CASTPGRHTQYF
V gene: TRBV18; clone size: few; CDR3 length: 15; J gene: TRBJ2-7; CDR3 protein: CASSPGRSLSYEQYF
V gene: TRBV4-2; clone size: many; CDR3 length: 15; J gene: TRBJ2-7; CDR3 protein: CASSQASDREYEQYF
V gene: TRBV5-1; clone size: -; CDR3 length: 14; J gene: TRBJ2-5; CDR3 protein: CASSSSRAGDEQYF
V gene: TRBV5-1; clone size: -; CDR3 length: 15; J gene: TRBJ2-2; CDR3 protein: CASSLDGEHTGELFF
V gene: TRBV11-2; clone size: -; CDR3 length: 18; J gene: TRBJ2-7; CDR3 protein: CASSLAPGASWDGNEQYF
V gene: TRBV5-1; clone size: -; CDR3 length: 15; J gene: TRBJ2-5; CDR3 protein: CASSTGQVIQETQYF
V gene: TRBV20-1; clone size: few; CDR3 length: 15; J gene: TRBJ2-7; CDR3 protein: CSATSLAGGSYEQYF
V gene: TRBV29-1; clone size: -; CDR3 length: 15; J gene: TRBJ2-3; CDR3 protein: CSVTGLGTRADTQYF
V gene: TRBV4-2; clone size: -; CDR3 length: 13; J gene: TRBJ2-1; CDR3 protein: CASSLPSGSEQFF